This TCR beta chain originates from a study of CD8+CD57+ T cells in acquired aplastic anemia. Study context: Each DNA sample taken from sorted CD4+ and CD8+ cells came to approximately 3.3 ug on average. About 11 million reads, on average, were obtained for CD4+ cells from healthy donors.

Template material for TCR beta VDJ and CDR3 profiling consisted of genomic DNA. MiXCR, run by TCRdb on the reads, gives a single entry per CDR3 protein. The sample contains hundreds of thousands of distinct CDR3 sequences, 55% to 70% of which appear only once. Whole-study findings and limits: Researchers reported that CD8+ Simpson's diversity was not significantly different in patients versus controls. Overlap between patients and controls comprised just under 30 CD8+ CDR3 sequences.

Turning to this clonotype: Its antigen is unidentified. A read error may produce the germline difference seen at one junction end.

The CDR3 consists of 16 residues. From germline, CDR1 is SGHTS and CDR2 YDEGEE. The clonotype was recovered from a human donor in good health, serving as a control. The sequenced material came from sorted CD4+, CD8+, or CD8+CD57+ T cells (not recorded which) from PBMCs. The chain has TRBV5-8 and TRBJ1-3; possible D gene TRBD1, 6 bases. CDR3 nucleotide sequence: TGCGCCATCAGCCGATGTGGGGGGCTCAGTGGAAACACCATATATTTT. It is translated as CAISRCGGLSGNTIYF.